These 19 T cell receptor beta chains were sequenced from one sample in a study of blood T cell repertoires in COVID-19. Only in-frame clones appear in the TCRdb table, and some are missing; sequencing was by immunoSEQ multiplex PCR. The repertoire has approximately 670,000 clones, 75% to 90% of them found once; the top ten carry roughly 0.25%. The sample was peripheral blood. Receptor source: a woman under 30 with acute or convalescent COVID-19.

This clone has a single count. The chain combines TRBV9 with TRBJ1-6; a weak D match, TRBD1 (5 bases). Between the trimmed V and J ends, which lost 0 bases and 0 bases, there was a span of 10 bases. The CDR3 totals 17 residues. In germline, CDR1 is SGDLS, CDR2 YYNGEE. The CDR3 protein is CASSVGGVSSYNSPLHF. CDR3 coding DNA: TGTGCCAGCAGCGTAGGGGGGGTGAGCTCCTATAATTCACCCCTCCACTTT.

This chain links TRBV9 with TRBJ2-7; the match to TRBD2 covers 15 bases. Trimming at V came to 4 bases and at J to 5 bases, leaving 7 bases not matched to a gene. The CDR3 has 16 amino acids. The germline V gene encodes CDR1 SGDLS and CDR2 YYNGEE. The CDR3 DNA sequence: TGTGCCAGCAGCCCCGGGACTAGCGGGGGGCGCGACGAGCAGTACTTC. Protein sequence: CASSPGTSGGRDEQYF.

This chain uses TRBV28 with TRBJ2-1; 9 bases are a match to TRBD1. The CDR3 is 14 amino acids. The V and J ends lost 5 bases and 5 bases, in that order; junction bases with no gene match: 4. Germline V gene sequence: CDR1 MDHEN, CDR2 SYDVKM. This CDR3 reads CASSIRTGDNEQFF. The CDR3, as DNA: TGTGCCAGCAGTATAAGGACAGGGGACAATGAGCAGTTCTTC.

This clone was detected once. CDR3 sequence: CASSQSIPRDRGGNEQFF. CDR3 nucleotides: TGTGCCAGCAGCCAGTCAATACCCCGGGACAGGGGAGGAAATGAGCAGTTCTTC. The V gene is TRBV3-1 (or the pseudogene TRBV3-2), the J gene TRBJ2-1; 10 bases are shared with TRBD1. The CDR3 extends over 18 amino acids. V dropped 3 bases and J dropped 7; count of bases not matched to a gene: 15. Germline V gives CDR1 LGHDT, CDR2 YNNKEL (reference sequence).

The chain uses TRBV27 and TRBJ2-7; weak D call: TRBD2 (5 bases). Germline CDR1 MNHEY, CDR2 SMNVEV (reference sequence). CDR3 length equals 16 residues. Trimming stripped 3 bases from V and 1 base from J, with 16 bases between. CDR3 loop: CASSFGSGMDSYEQYF. CDR3 nucleotides: TGTGCCAGCAGTTTTGGGAGTGGGATGGATTCCTACGAGCAGTACTTC.

V usage is TRBV18 and J usage is TRBJ1-2; 7 bases align to TRBD1. V trimming: 6 bases; J trimming: 1 base; junction bases outside the gene matches: 5. CDR3 length equals 14 residues. The germline CDR1 and CDR2 sequences are KGHSH and LQKENI. In DNA, the CDR3 is TGTGCCAGCTCCTCGGGACAGATTAACTATGGCTACACCTTC. Amino acid sequence: CASSSGQINYGYTF.

This clone showed up just once. The chain carries TRBV25-1 and TRBJ1-2; D is uncertain. The germline V gene encodes CDR1 MGHDK and CDR2 SYGVNS. CDR3 length: 15 residues. Trimming stripped 3 bases from V and 4 bases from J, with 15 bases between. The CDR3 sequence is CASSDGGSAPYGYTF. The CDR3, as DNA: TGTGCCAGCAGTGACGGAGGGTCGGCCCCCTATGGCTACACCTTC.

The gene calls are TRBV7-2 and TRBJ2-3; 8 bases line up with TRBD2. Germline values: CDR1 SGHTA, CDR2 FQGNSA. This CDR3 has 15 residues. The V segment lost 5 bases and the J segment 2 bases; nucleotides outside the gene matches: 6. This CDR3 is CASSGQRGPTDTQYF. The DNA of the CDR3 is TGTGCCAGCAGCGGACAGCGGGGGCCCACAGATACGCAGTATTTT.

The chain has TRBV7-9 and TRBJ2-7; 10 nucleotides align to TRBD2. CDR3 length: 15 residues. CDR1 and CDR2 from the germline V gene are SEHNR and FQNEAQ (reference sequence). V was clipped by 4 bases and J by 0 bases; unmatched bases: 3. This CDR3 reads CASSSTSGASYEQYF. CDR3 DNA: TGTGCCAGCAGCTCAACTAGCGGGGCCTCCTACGAGCAGTACTTC. Based on the CDR3 plus reference TRBV7-9 and TRBJ2-7, the full variable domain is DTGVSQNPRHKITKRGQNVTFRCDPISEHNRLYWYRQTLGQGPEFLTYFQNEAQLEKSRLLSDRFSAERPKGSFSTLEIQRTEQGDSAMYLCASSSTSGASYEQYFGPGTRLTVT.

The chain has TRBV6-2 or TRBV6-3 and TRBJ1-2, with D possibly matching TRBD1 (5 bases). The V end lost 2 bases, the J end lost 4 bases, and 14 bases lay between the germline ends. From germline, CDR1 is MNHEY and CDR2 SVGEGT. The CDR3 length is 15 residues. The CDR3 region is CASSYRPGLGYGYTF. The CDR3 coding sequence is TGTGCCAGCAGTTACCGTCCAGGGTTGGGCTATGGCTACACCTTC.

The chain employs TRBV11-3 and TRBJ2-5; no clear D. Germline assignment: CDR1 SGHNT and CDR2 YENEEA. V lost 5 bases and J lost 5, with 9 bases in between. CDR3 length: 12 amino acids. The CDR3 region has the DNA TGTGCCAGCAGCAACACCCCGGAGACCCAGTACTTC. It is translated as CASSNTPETQYF. The entire variable domain, with the rest obtained from reference TRBV11-3 and TRBJ2-5, is as follows: EAGVVQSPRYKIIEKKQPVAFWCNPISGHNTLYWYLQNLGQGPELLIRYENEEAVDDSQLPKDRFSAERLKGVDSTLKIQPAELGDSAVYLCASSNTPETQYFGPGTRLLVL.

The chain links TRBV6-6 to TRBJ1-2; a possible D gene is TRBD1 (5 bases). Germline V CDR1 and CDR2: MNHNY, SVGAGI (reference sequence). The CDR3 has 13 residues. Between the trimmed V and J ends, which lost 2 bases and 6 bases, there was a span of 10 bases. CDR3 region: CASSYEDKNGYTF. Written as DNA, the CDR3 is TGTGCCAGCAGTTACGAGGACAAGAATGGCTACACCTTC.

The rearrangement uses TRBV27 and TRBJ2-7, with 7 bases aligning to TRBD2. Germline V gene data show CDR1 as MNHEY and CDR2 as SMNVEV (reference sequence). The V and J ends lost 7 bases and 1 base, in that order; junction bases with no gene match: 10. This CDR3 has 15 amino acids. The CDR3 sequence: CASNSFGTKSYEQYF. CDR3 nucleotides: TGTGCCAGCAACTCCTTTGGGACTAAATCCTACGAGCAGTACTTC.

The V call is TRBV4-3, the J call TRBJ2-1; 9 bases are shared with TRBD1. V gave up 0 bases and J gave up 8 bases; unmatched junction bases: 8. Germline lookup yields CDR1 LGHNA and CDR2 YSLEER. CDR3 length: 16 residues. The CDR3 bases are TGCGCCAGCAGCCAAGATGGGACAGGGTTTATCCATGAGCAGTTCTTC. This gives the protein CASSQDGTGFIHEQFF.

This chain connects TRBV2 to TRBJ1-2; D remains unclear. Germline CDR1 and CDR2: SNHLY and FYNNEI. CDR3 length equals 12 residues. V gave up 4 bases and J gave up 8 bases, with 11 bases separating them. CDR3 nucleotide sequence: TGTGCCAGCAGTGTCGGGGTACCCGGCTACACCTTC. It is translated as CASSVGVPGYTF.

V usage is TRBV7-3 and J usage is TRBJ1-1; 7 positions agree with TRBD1. Germline V gene data show CDR1 as SGHTA and CDR2 as FQGTGA. The CDR3 is 14 amino acids. V lost 1 base and J lost 9; bases outside the gene matches: 8. The CDR3 DNA sequence: TGTGCCAGCAGCTTAAATAGGGACAGTCATAAAGCTTTCTTT. Its protein product is CASSLNRDSHKAFF.

CDR3 region: CASSQTARTNEKLFF. The DNA of the CDR3 is TGTGCCAGCAGCCAAACTGCGAGGACTAATGAAAAACTGTTTTTT. The chain employs TRBV3-1 (or the pseudogene TRBV3-2) and TRBJ1-4; D is unresolved. Trimming removed 2 bases from V and 2 bases from J, with 9 bases in between. Germline V gene data show CDR1 as LGHDT and CDR2 as YNNKEL (reference sequence). This CDR3 contains 15 residues.

This clone was recorded once. The chain links TRBV2 to TRBJ1-1; no reliable D call. The germline CDR1 and CDR2 sequences are SNHLY and FYNNEI. The CDR3 consists of 10 residues. The V gene lost 11 bases and the J gene lost 5 bases, with 9 bases spanning the gap. CDR3 bases: TGTGCCGACGGGAAAACTGAAGCTTTCTTT. Translation: CADGKTEAFF.

The chain employs TRBV11-2 and TRBJ1-1, with TRBD1 as a possible D gene (5 bases). Trimming shortened V by 6 bases and J by 4 bases, and 18 bases separated the two germline ends. Germline V lookup: CDR1 SGHAT, CDR2 FQNNGV. The CDR3 loop spans 15 amino acids. CDR3 DNA: TGTGCCAGCAGAGATAGGACGTCGGGGGGCACTGAAGCTTTCTTT. Translating it yields CASRDRTSGGTEAFF. The full variable domain, with the rest looked up from reference TRBV11-2 and TRBJ1-1, is EAGVAQSPRYKIIEKRQSVAFWCNPISGHATLYWYQQILGQGPKLLIQFQNNGVVDDSQLPKDRFSAERLKGVDSTLKIQPAKLEDSAVYLCASRDRTSGGTEAFFGQGTRLTVV.